This section outlines one T cell receptor (beta chain) sequence together with its context. Repertoires were generated with immunoSEQ multiplex PCR, while TCRdb's copy carries only in-frame clones and drops some. This sample has 90,000 to 100,000 clones, with about 85% found just once. The sample originates from a study of blood T cell repertoires in COVID-19. This CDR3 is built from 14 residues. Germline V gene sequence: CDR1 KGHSH, CDR2 LQKENI. The trim removed 3 bases at V and 5 bases at J, leaving 5 bases unmatched. This chain connects TRBV18 to TRBJ1-2; 8 bases are a match to TRBD1. Sequencing input: peripheral blood. This TCR came from a man between 65 and 79 years old with acute or convalescent COVID-19. The CDR3 DNA reads as TGTGCCAGCTCACCCCAGGGGGCAGAGTATGGCTACACCTTC. It specifies CASSPQGAEYGYTF.